This T cell receptor (beta chain) was recovered during a study of blood T cell repertoires in COVID-19. Study-level information: The analysed material was cDNA or gDNA that came from T cells, B-cell-depleted T cells, or PBMCs.

Trimming took 5 bases from V and 0 from J, leaving 14 bases between them. CDR1 is SGHAT and CDR2 is FQNNGV in the germline V gene. The CDR3 contains 15 residues. In the original analysis: Amplification of reference gene primers provided the estimated nucleated cell counts. Repertoires were generated with immunoSEQ multiplex PCR, while TCRdb's copy carries only in-frame clones and drops some. V and J calls and clone size are given by that table; D and trimming were obtained from the DNA. The sample records 400,000 to 500,000 clones, roughly 90% being singletons. Participants spanned ages about 18 to 95 years and resided in about 25 US areas. People in the exposed group encountered a COVID-19 case within 2 weeks before entering the study.

The V gene is TRBV11-2, the J gene TRBJ2-7; D remains unclear. The specimen sequenced was PBMCs or T cells enriched from blood (not recorded which). The sequence derives from a woman aged 18-35 years who had been exposed to COVID-19. The CDR3 reads CASSTPTESSYEQYF. The CDR3 nucleotides are TGTGCCAGCAGCACGCCTACCGAGAGCTCCTACGAGCAGTACTTC.